The 27 T cell receptor beta chains listed next were all sequenced from one sample in a study of T cells in Graves' hyperthyroidism and ophthalmopathy. TCR beta CDR3 regions were amplified from RNA. Primed by the HTBI set, a first-round RT-PCR was run on the TCR CDR3. Using its own MiXCR run on the multiplex PCR reads, TCRdb lists one record per CDR3 protein. The sample lists around 700,000 distinct CDR3 sequences; roughly a sixth were seen once. The sequenced sample consisted of blood. The receptors come from a woman between 50 and 59 years old with Graves' hyperthyroidism that later progressed to Graves' ophthalmopathy.

Ten or more counts support this clonotype. This rearrangement joins TRBV20-1 to TRBJ2-5; 11 nucleotides line up with TRBD2. The CDR3 has 15 amino acids. Trimming removed 3 bases from V and 4 bases from J; junction bases left unmatched: 7. Looked up from germline, CDR1 is DFQATT and CDR2 is SNEGSKA (reference sequence). The DNA of the CDR3 is TGCAGTGCTAGGCGGGAACTAGCGGGGGCAGAGACCCAGTACTTC. Translated, it gives CSARRELAGAETQYF.

The chain carries TRBV9 and TRBJ2-2; D possibly corresponds to TRBD1 (7 bases). The V and J ends lost 4 bases and 3 bases respectively, with 16 bases between them. This CDR3 spans 16 amino acids. The germline V gene has CDR1 SGDLS and CDR2 YYNGEE. The CDR3 nucleotides are TGTGCCAGCAGCCACGGGGGACAGCCTTACACCGGGGAGCTGTTTTTT. Translated, it gives CASSHGGQPYTGELFF.

The CDR3 region is CASSPRGASEEKLFF. Here the CDR3 DNA reads TGTGCCAGCAGCCCGAGGGGGGCATCGGAAGAAAAACTGTTTTTT. The V call is TRBV12-3 or TRBV12-4, the J call TRBJ1-4, with D possibly being TRBD1 (6 bases). The CDR3 contains 15 residues. V was clipped by 6 bases and J by 8 bases, with 19 bases between them.

The chain is built from TRBV7-2 and TRBJ2-1, with 10 bases lining up with TRBD2. The germline V gene has CDR1 SGHTA and CDR2 FQGNSA. The CDR3 totals 15 residues. J gave up 6 bases and V 5 bases, and 7 bases lay outside the gene matches. The CDR3 DNA is TGTGCCAGCAGCATTAGCGGGGGGCCCTCCAATGAGCAGTTCTTC. Encoded protein: CASSISGGPSNEQFF.

In its sample, this clonotype was seen a few times. This could be a read error, since a much larger clone is one nucleotide away. The V and J genes are TRBV20-1 and TRBJ2-1; TRBD2 aligns across 9 bases. Germline CDR1 and CDR2: DFQATT and SNEGSKA (reference sequence). Germline trimming cut 3 bases from V and 0 bases from J; bases unmatched to any gene: 6. This CDR3 has 16 residues. The CDR3 DNA reads as TGCAGTGCTAGTCGGCTAGCGGGGAACTCCTACAATGAGCAGTTCTTC. The encoded protein is CSASRLAGNSYNEQFF.

This clonotype turned up a few times. The V gene is TRBV10-3, the J gene TRBJ2-5; D may be TRBD2 (6 bases). The V end was cut by 2 bases, the J end by 7 bases, with 14 bases between. There are 14 residues in the CDR3. Germline CDR1 reads ENHRY; CDR2 reads SYGVKD. The CDR3 spells CAISEPQGGSTQYF. The DNA for the CDR3 is TGTGCCATCAGTGAGCCCCAGGGAGGTTCGACCCAGTACTTC.

This clonotype was picked up a small number of times. The chain carries TRBV11-2 and TRBJ2-7; 8 bases align to TRBD1. Germline loops: CDR1 SGHAT, CDR2 FQNNGV. With V trimmed by 9 bases and J by 2 bases, 9 bases remained unmatched. This CDR3 is 14 amino acids long. The CDR3 coding sequence is TGTGCCAGTAGTCCAACGACAGGGGCCTACGAGCAGTACTTC. This translates into CASSPTTGAYEQYF.

This clonotype was detected ten times or more. The V gene is TRBV3-1, the J gene TRBJ2-5; D is ambiguous. V shed 4 bases and J shed 1 base, with 7 bases lying between them. Germline CDR1 and CDR2: LGHDT and YNNKEL (reference sequence). CDR3 length: 13 amino acids. The CDR3 bases are TGTGCCAGCAGCCGGTCCCGCCAAGAGACCCAGTACTTC. Its protein product is CASSRSRQETQYF.

This clonotype was observed once. The chain links TRBV5-1 to TRBJ2-3; D not resolved. Germline CDR1 reads SGHRS; CDR2 reads YFSETQ. This CDR3 region has 13 residues. V lost 4 bases, J lost 3 bases, and 9 bases lay in between. The CDR3 DNA is TGCGCCAGCAGCCCGATGGGGACAGATACGCAGTATTTT. Protein product: CASSPMGTDTQYF.

The chain links TRBV6-1 to TRBJ2-7, with 10 bases lining up with TRBD1. Trimming removed 4 bases from V and 4 bases from J; junction bases left unmatched: 4. CDR1 MNHNS and CDR2 SASEGT come from the germline V gene. This CDR3 contains 14 residues. The CDR3 coding sequence is TGTGCCAGCAGTGTGGGGGACAGGGGTTACGAGCAGTACTTC. Protein sequence: CASSVGDRGYEQYF.

V gene TRBV12-3 or TRBV12-4 combines with J gene TRBJ1-6; no definite D call. CDR3 length: 14 residues. Trimming cost V 2 bases and J 5 bases, with 7 bases left between them. The CDR3 reads CASSLLKDNSPLHF. The CDR3 coding sequence is TGTGCCAGCAGTTTATTAAAGGATAATTCACCCCTCCACTTT.

Many counts were recorded for this clonotype. The chain is built from TRBV2 and TRBJ2-3; no definite D call. Trimming shortened V by 3 bases and J by 5 bases, and 18 bases separated the two germline ends. Germline CDR1 reads SNHLY; CDR2 reads FYNNEI. CDR3 length: 16 amino acids. The CDR3 region is CASSELLSSVEDTQYF. DNA for the CDR3: TGTGCCAGCAGTGAGTTATTATCGTCGGTTGAAGATACGCAGTATTTT. Full variable domain (rest looked up from reference TRBV2 and TRBJ2-3): EPEVTQTPSHQVTQMGQEVILRCVPISNHLYFYWYRQILGQKVEFLVSFYNNEISEKSEIFDDQFSVERPDGSNFTLKIRSTKLEDSAMYFCASSELLSSVEDTQYFGPGTRLTVL.

This clonotype came up many times. The chain links TRBV6-5 to TRBJ1-1; TRBD1 aligns across 7 bases. V trimming: 0 bases; J trimming: 1 base; junction bases outside the gene matches: 2. This CDR3 is 15 amino acids long. Looked up from germline, CDR1 is MNHEY and CDR2 is SVGAGI. CDR3 DNA sequence: TGTGCCAGCAGTTACTCTAGGACAGGGAACACTGAAGCTTTCTTT. It translates to CASSYSRTGNTEAFF.

Of note for this clonotype: A junction boundary mismatches the germline segment, possibly from a read error. The chain recombines TRBV2 with TRBJ1-2, with a possible D match to TRBD1 (6 bases). CDR3 size: 13 residues. Germline CDR1 SNHLY, CDR2 FYNNEI. CDR3 in amino acids: CASALEGVYGHTF. In DNA, the CDR3 is TGTGCCAGCGCCCTCGAGGGGGTCTATGGCCACACCTTC.

This clonotype has more than one count but fewer than ten. This chain joins TRBV5-4 and TRBJ1-4; TRBD1 aligns across 9 bases. V lost 3 bases and J lost 11; bases outside the gene matches: 11. Germline CDR1 is SGHNT and CDR2 is YYREEE (reference sequence). The CDR3 is 15 residues long. CDR3 protein: CASSSTGTGIRKLFF. CDR3 in DNA: TGTGCCAGCAGCTCGACCGGGACAGGGATCAGGAAACTGTTTTTT.

The sample holds many counts of this clonotype. The chain is built from TRBV20-1 and TRBJ2-1; TRBD2 matches 10 bases. Trimming at V came to 3 bases and at J to 7 bases, leaving 12 bases not matched to a gene. The CDR3 contains 16 residues. The germline V gene has CDR1 DFQATT and CDR2 SNEGSKA (reference sequence). CDR3 in amino acids: CSASRVAGGEGNEQFF. In nucleotides, the CDR3 is TGCAGTGCTAGCCGAGTAGCGGGGGGCGAAGGGAATGAGCAGTTCTTC.

This clonotype was picked up many times. The V and J genes are TRBV2 and TRBJ2-2; D uncertain. The germline V gene has CDR1 SNHLY and CDR2 FYNNEI. The CDR3 has 14 residues. V was cut by 4 bases and J by 5 bases, with 11 bases left in between. The CDR3 DNA reads TGTGCCAGCAGTGTAGGTGTGGATACCGGGGAGCTGTTTTTT. It is translated as CASSVGVDTGELFF.

This clonotype has at least ten counts. V usage is TRBV20-1 and J usage is TRBJ2-7; a weak D match, TRBD1 (5 bases). V was shortened by 0 bases and J by 7 bases, with 13 bases between the two germline ends. The CDR3 is 13 amino acids. Germline V CDR1 and CDR2: DFQATT, SNEGSKA (reference sequence). The CDR3 loop is CSARDWQGWEQYF. CDR3 in DNA: TGCAGTGCTAGAGATTGGCAGGGCTGGGAGCAGTACTTC.

The J gene is TRBJ2-4, the V gene TRBV19; a possible D gene is TRBD2 (6 bases). This CDR3 region has 15 residues. Between the trimmed V and J ends, which lost 4 bases and 0 bases, there was a span of 10 bases. CDR1 and CDR2 from the germline V gene are LNHDA and SQIVND (reference sequence). The CDR3 protein is CASSTRGRAKNIQYF. The CDR3 region has the DNA TGTGCCAGTAGTACGCGGGGTCGAGCCAAAAACATTCAGTACTTC.

The V gene is TRBV13, the J gene TRBJ1-4; possible D gene TRBD1, 6 bases. Per the germline V gene, CDR1 is PRHDT and CDR2 is FYEKMQ (reference sequence). The CDR3 has 15 residues. Deletions cut 2 bases from V and 4 bases from J, with 11 bases between. The CDR3 sequence is CASSLRGAYNEKLFF. CDR3 DNA: TGTGCCAGCAGCTTACGGGGGGCCTATAATGAAAAACTGTTTTTT.

This clonotype was counted many times. V and J are TRBV7-2 and TRBJ1-1; D is perhaps TRBD1 (6 bases). Germline CDR1 and CDR2: SGHTA and FQGNSA. V was trimmed by 4 bases and J by 8 bases, leaving 17 bases between them. CDR3 length equals 14 residues. Here the CDR3 reads CASSYPVGGEEAFF. The CDR3 DNA is TGTGCCAGCAGCTACCCCGTAGGGGGAGAGGAAGCTTTCTTT.

The chain has TRBV5-4 and TRBJ2-1, with 7 bases that match TRBD2. After removal of 4 bases from V and 7 bases from J, the junction contained 14 bases not matched to a gene. This CDR3 is 16 amino acids long. Germline values: CDR1 SGHNT, CDR2 YYREEE (reference sequence). This chain's CDR3 is CASSLGRRGTYNEQFF. As DNA, the CDR3 is TGTGCCAGCAGCCTCGGGAGGCGCGGGACTTATAATGAGCAGTTCTTC.

The sample holds many counts of this clonotype. The chain links TRBV6-2 or TRBV6-3 to TRBJ1-5; perhaps TRBD1 as D (5 bases). Germline V gene data show CDR1 as MNHEY and CDR2 as SVGEGT. Between the trimmed V and J ends, which lost 3 bases and 6 bases, there was a span of 9 bases. CDR3 length equals 13 residues. The CDR3: CASSYGGRQPQHF. In DNA form, the CDR3 reads TGTGCCAGCAGTTATGGGGGTCGTCAGCCCCAGCATTTT.

This clonotype was recorded a few times. The V and J genes are TRBV6-1 and TRBJ2-1; the D gene could be TRBD1 or TRBD2 (6 bases each). V lost 4 bases, J lost 12 bases, and 16 bases lay in between. CDR3 length: 13 amino acids. The V gene's germline CDR1 is MNHNS and CDR2 SASEGT. This CDR3 is CASSANRVGGQFF. CDR3 sequence (DNA): TGTGCCAGCAGTGCAAACAGGGTGGGAGGGCAGTTCTTC.

This clonotype appeared a few times. CDR3 sequence reads: CASSLEGDFNEQYF. The CDR3 DNA reads as TGCGCCAGCAGCCTAGAGGGGGACTTCAACGAGCAGTACTTC. This chain uses TRBV5-1 with TRBJ2-7; the D call may be TRBD1 or TRBD2 (6 bases each). The CDR3 has 14 residues. Trimming cost V 4 bases and J 5 bases, with 16 bases left between them. Germline-derived CDR1 and CDR2 are SGHRS and YFSETQ.

This clonotype was seen only a few times. The chain employs TRBV19 and TRBJ1-5; 7 bases match TRBD1. This CDR3 is built from 14 residues. Trimming at V came to 9 bases and at J to 2 bases, leaving 7 bases not matched to a gene. CDR1 is LNHDA, CDR2 SQIVND, per germline (reference sequence). The chain's CDR3 is CASEGGFRNQPQHF. DNA for the CDR3: TGTGCCAGCGAAGGGGGCTTTCGCAATCAGCCCCAGCATTTT.

This sequence joins TRBV6-1 and TRBJ2-5; no definite D call. Between the trimmed V and J ends, which lost 6 bases and 4 bases, there was a span of 21 bases. CDR3 length equals 16 residues. Germline lookup yields CDR1 MNHNS and CDR2 SASEGT. CDR3 amino acids: CASSARTPRIGETQYF. The DNA for the CDR3 is TGTGCCAGCAGCGCCCGGACCCCGAGAATTGGAGAGACCCAGTACTTC.